The 17 T cell receptor beta chains below were found in one sample sequenced in a study of molecular identifiers for immune sequencing clone quantification. TCRdb independently ran MiXCR on the PCR reads; one entry per CDR3 protein. The sample holds approximately 500,000 distinct CDR3 sequences, approximately 25% seen once. Sequencing was carried out using naive CD8+ T cells from blood, with Jurkat cell RNA spiked in. The subset: FACS-sorted CD8+CD4-CCR7+CD45RA+ naive T cells. The receptors were sampled from a human donor in good health. Some libraries in this study had Jurkat cell RNA spiked in.

This clonotype was seen ten or more times. This sequence joins TRBV5-1 and TRBJ1-1, with 7 bases matching TRBD1. CDR3 length: 12 amino acids. J lost 8 bases, V lost 2 bases, and 3 bases had no gene match. Looked up from germline, CDR1 is SGHRS and CDR2 is YFSETQ. The CDR3 bases are TGCGCCAGCAGCTTTACAGGGGAGGAAGCTTTCTTT. The encoded protein is CASSFTGEEAFF.

The chain couples TRBV4-3 to TRBJ2-5; 10 nucleotides align to TRBD2. This CDR3 contains 17 residues. The V gene's germline CDR1 is LGHNA and CDR2 YSLEER. Trimming removed 0 bases from V and 7 bases from J; junction bases left unmatched: 11. The CDR3 region has the DNA TGCGCCAGCAGCCAAGAGGCTAGCGGGGGCGTTAGGGTGACCCAGTACTTC. Protein sequence: CASSQEASGGVRVTQYF.

The rearrangement links TRBV19 to TRBJ2-2, with D possibly TRBD2 on 6 matching bases. Trimming took 3 bases from V and 6 from J, leaving 8 bases between them. Germline assignment: CDR1 LNHDA and CDR2 SQIVND (reference sequence). The CDR3 covers 13 residues. Here the CDR3 reads CASSMWGAGELFF. As DNA, the CDR3 is TGTGCCAGTAGTATGTGGGGGGCCGGGGAGCTGTTTTTT.

This clonotype was counted between two and nine times. J is TRBJ2-1 and V is TRBV19, with 8 bases lining up with TRBD2. This CDR3 comprises 15 residues. Germline V gene sequence: CDR1 LNHDA, CDR2 SQIVND (reference sequence). After removal of 10 bases from V and 7 bases from J, the junction contained 15 bases not matched to a gene. The CDR3 nucleotides are TGTGCCACCAAAGTCGGGACTAGAACGGGGAATGAGCAGTTCTTC. This codes for CATKVGTRTGNEQFF.

This chain joins TRBV20-1 and TRBJ1-6, with unresolved D. The CDR3 is made up of 19 amino acids. Germline CDR1 reads DFQATT; CDR2 reads SNEGSKA (reference sequence). V lost 3 bases and J lost 0, with 21 bases in between. CDR3 sequence (DNA): TGCAGTGCTAGGAGCTTAGGATCAGTTTTACACTCCTATAATTCACCCCTCCACTTT. Amino acids: CSARSLGSVLHSYNSPLHF.

This clonotype was observed a handful of times. This chain connects TRBV20-1 to TRBJ2-2; TRBD2 might be the D (5 bases). Trimming stripped 0 bases from V and 6 bases from J, with 14 bases between. The CDR3 has 15 amino acids. Germline V lookup: CDR1 DFQATT, CDR2 SNEGSKA (reference sequence). CDR3 loop: CSARDFKSGAGELFF. The DNA for the CDR3 is TGCAGTGCTAGAGATTTTAAGTCCGGGGCCGGGGAGCTGTTTTTT.

The chain recombines TRBV7-2 with TRBJ1-2, with D unclear. The germline V gene encodes CDR1 SGHTA and CDR2 FQGNSA. V shed 3 bases and J shed 3 bases, with 8 bases lying between them. This CDR3 has 13 amino acids. CDR3 sequence (DNA): TGTGCCAGCAGCTTCCTATCCGACTATGGCTACACCTTC. This encodes CASSFLSDYGYTF.

As concerns this clonotype: The missing conserved phenylalanine or tryptophan at the end of this CDR3 makes a read error likely. This chain links TRBV19 with TRBJ2-7, with D tentatively TRBD1 (6 bases). CDR3 length: 16 amino acids. In germline, CDR1 is LNHDA, CDR2 SQIVND (reference sequence). Trimming cost V 0 bases and J 2 bases, with 14 bases left between them. CDR3 in DNA: TGTGCCAGTAGTATAGAAGCGGACAGACCTACCTACGAGCAGTACCTC. As protein: CASSIEADRPTYEQYL.

This clonotype showed up many times. This rearrangement joins TRBV10-3 to TRBJ2-5; D gene unclear. There are 14 residues in the CDR3. V gave up 4 bases and J gave up 2 bases, with 11 bases separating them. Looked up from germline, CDR1 is ENHRY and CDR2 is SYGVKD. The CDR3 nucleotides read TGTGCCATCAGTGGGGAAGGTCTACAAGAGACCCAGTACTTC. This codes for CAISGEGLQETQYF.

This clonotype was seen at least ten times. This rearrangement joins TRBV7-2 to TRBJ1-5, with D possibly matching TRBD1 (6 bases). There are 15 residues in the CDR3. Germline V CDR1 and CDR2: SGHTA, FQGNSA. Trimming removed 4 bases at V and 6 bases at J, with 16 bases between. The CDR3, as DNA: TGTGCCAGCAGCTCCACTGGGGGGGCTCGTCAGCCCCAGCATTTT. It specifies CASSSTGGARQPQHF. Drawing the rest from reference TRBV7-2 and TRBJ1-5, the complete variable domain is GAGVSQSPSNKVTEKGKDVELRCDPISGHTALYWYRQSLGQGLEFLIYFQGNSAPDKSGLPSDRFSAERTGGSVSTLTIQRTQQEDSAVYLCASSSTGGARQPQHFGDGTRLSIL.

This clonotype was seen a few times. The rearrangement uses TRBV19 and TRBJ2-3, with D unresolved. V gave up 4 bases and J gave up 2 bases, with 10 bases separating them. The germline V gene encodes CDR1 LNHDA and CDR2 SQIVND (reference sequence). The CDR3 extends over 14 amino acids. Here the CDR3 reads CASSTPQDTDTQYF. Written as DNA, the CDR3 is TGTGCCAGTAGTACGCCCCAGGACACAGATACGCAGTATTTT.

This chain uses TRBV11-2 with TRBJ1-2; TRBD1 matches 8 bases. Germline CDR1 reads SGHAT; CDR2 reads FQNNGV. The CDR3 contains 15 residues. The J segment lost 4 bases and the V segment lost 4 bases, leaving 8 bases of the junction unmatched. CDR3 amino acids: CASSSGQGAFYGYTF. The CDR3 coding sequence is TGTGCCAGCAGCTCTGGACAGGGTGCTTTCTATGGCTACACCTTC.

CDR3 sequence: CASSQVRDNEQFF. Here the CDR3 DNA reads TGCGCCAGCAGCCAAGTACGAGACAATGAGCAGTTCTTC. This rearrangement joins TRBV4-3 to TRBJ2-1; D not certain. There are 13 residues in the CDR3. Germline V CDR1 and CDR2: LGHNA, YSLEER. Trimming took 1 base from V and 5 from J, leaving 6 bases between them.

This clonotype came up a few times. The rearrangement uses TRBV7-9 and TRBJ2-3; 16 nucleotides align to TRBD2. Germline CDR1 and CDR2: SEHNR and FQNEAQ (reference sequence). V was clipped by 5 bases and J by 7 bases; unmatched bases: 9. The CDR3 length is 17 residues. CDR3 coding DNA: TGTGCCAGCAGCCCCGGGACTAGCGGGGGGGCGGTAAATACGCAGTATTTT. This codes for CASSPGTSGGAVNTQYF.

This clonotype was seen a handful of times. The genes are TRBV13 and TRBJ1-2, with D tentatively TRBD1 (5 bases). V was pared by 0 bases and J by 0 bases, with 14 bases between. Germline V CDR1 and CDR2: PRHDT, FYEKMQ (reference sequence). The CDR3 loop spans 17 amino acids. The CDR3 region is CASSLGTAEATNYGYTF. The CDR3 DNA sequence: TGTGCCAGCAGCTTAGGGACAGCCGAAGCGACTAACTATGGCTACACCTTC.

This chain connects TRBV7-9 to TRBJ2-5, with 13 nucleotides matching TRBD2. In germline, CDR1 is SEHNR, CDR2 FQNEAQ (reference sequence). The CDR3 totals 18 residues. The J segment lost 0 bases and the V segment lost 5 bases, leaving 9 bases of the junction unmatched. The CDR3 reads CASSQGTSGAVNQETQYF. CDR3 nucleotides: TGTGCCAGCAGCCAGGGGACTAGCGGGGCTGTAAACCAAGAGACCCAGTACTTC.

As regards this clonotype: At one of its ends the junction is not consistent with the germline gene, which may arise from a read error. The chain recombines TRBV5-1 with TRBJ2-7; 9 bases are a match to TRBD1. This CDR3 has 15 amino acids. In germline, CDR1 is SGHRS, CDR2 YFSETQ. The CDR3 spells CASSSTGGDPYERYF. DNA of the CDR3: TGCGCCAGCAGCTCGACAGGGGGTGATCCCTACGAGCGGTACTTC.